This T cell receptor (beta chain) was retrieved from a study of T cell responses to AZD1222 COVID-19 vaccine. General observations from the study: Recipients of two AZD1222 doses showed rising Spike-specific TCR breadth and depth.

Points on this clone: The target antigen is unknown. One junction end does not reproduce the germline sequence, and a read error may be involved.

Profiling relied on immunoSEQ multiplex PCR, and the TCRdb table lists in-frame clones only, not all of them. The sample has approximately 190,000 clones; around 93% are singletons. This CDR3 contains 16 residues. CDR1 SSHAT and CDR2 FNYEAQ come from the germline V gene (reference sequence). The clonotype was recovered from an adult in good health. The source material was peripheral blood, sampled on day 0 of AZD1222 vaccination. The chain links TRBV7-7 to TRBJ2-5; D uncertain. The CDR3 DNA reads TGTGCTAGCAGCCCCTACAGTGGTCCCCTACAAGAGACCCAGTACTTC. This translates into CASSPYSGPLQETQYF.